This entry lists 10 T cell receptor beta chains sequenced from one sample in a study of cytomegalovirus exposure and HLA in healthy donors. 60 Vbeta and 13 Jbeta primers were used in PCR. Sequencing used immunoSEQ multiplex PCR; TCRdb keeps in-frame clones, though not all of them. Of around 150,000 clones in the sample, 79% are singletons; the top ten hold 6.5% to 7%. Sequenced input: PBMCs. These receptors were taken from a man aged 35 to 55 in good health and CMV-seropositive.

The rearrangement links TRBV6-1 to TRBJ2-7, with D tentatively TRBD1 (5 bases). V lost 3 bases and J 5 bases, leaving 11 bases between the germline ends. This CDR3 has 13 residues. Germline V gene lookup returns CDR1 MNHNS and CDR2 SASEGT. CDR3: CASSDHRPDEQYF. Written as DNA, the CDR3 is TGTGCCAGCAGTGATCACAGGCCCGACGAGCAGTACTTC.

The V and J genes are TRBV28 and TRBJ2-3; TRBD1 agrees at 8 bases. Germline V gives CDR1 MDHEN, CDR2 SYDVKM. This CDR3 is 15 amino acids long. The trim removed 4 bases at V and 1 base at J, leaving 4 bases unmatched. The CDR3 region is CASSSQGEGTDTQYF. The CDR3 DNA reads TGTGCCAGCAGTTCACAGGGGGAAGGCACAGATACGCAGTATTTT.

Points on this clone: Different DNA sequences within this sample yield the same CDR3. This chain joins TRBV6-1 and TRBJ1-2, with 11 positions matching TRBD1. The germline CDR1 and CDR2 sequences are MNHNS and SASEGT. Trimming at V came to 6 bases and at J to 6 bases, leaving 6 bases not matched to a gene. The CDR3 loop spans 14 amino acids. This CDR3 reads CASRADRGRNGYTF. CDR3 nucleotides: TGTGCCAGCAGAGCGGACAGGGGGCGGAATGGCTACACCTTC.

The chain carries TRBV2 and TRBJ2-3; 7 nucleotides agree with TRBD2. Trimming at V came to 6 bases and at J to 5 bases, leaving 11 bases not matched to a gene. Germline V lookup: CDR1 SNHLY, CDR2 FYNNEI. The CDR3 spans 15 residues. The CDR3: CASRVGAGEGDTQYF. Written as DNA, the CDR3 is TGTGCCAGCAGAGTAGGGGCGGGAGAGGGAGATACGCAGTATTTT.

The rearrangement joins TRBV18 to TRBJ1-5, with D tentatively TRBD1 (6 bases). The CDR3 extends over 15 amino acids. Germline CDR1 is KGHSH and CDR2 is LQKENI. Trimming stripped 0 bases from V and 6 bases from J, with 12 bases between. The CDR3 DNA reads TGTGCCAGCTCACCACCGGGGGCCCCATCTCAGCCCCAGCATTTT. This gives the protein CASSPPGAPSQPQHF.

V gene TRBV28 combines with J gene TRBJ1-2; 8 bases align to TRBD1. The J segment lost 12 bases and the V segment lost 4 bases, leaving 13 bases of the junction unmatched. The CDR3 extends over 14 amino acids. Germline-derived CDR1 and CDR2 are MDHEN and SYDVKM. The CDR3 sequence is CASSSYRDRRRNTF. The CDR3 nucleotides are TGTGCCAGCAGTTCGTACCGGGACAGGAGGAGAAACACCTTC.

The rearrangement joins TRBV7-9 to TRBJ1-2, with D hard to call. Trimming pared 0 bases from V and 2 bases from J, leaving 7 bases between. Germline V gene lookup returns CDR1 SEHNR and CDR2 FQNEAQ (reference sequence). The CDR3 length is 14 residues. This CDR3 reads CASSLATLNYGYTF. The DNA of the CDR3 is TGTGCCAGCAGCTTAGCTACCCTAAACTATGGCTACACCTTC.

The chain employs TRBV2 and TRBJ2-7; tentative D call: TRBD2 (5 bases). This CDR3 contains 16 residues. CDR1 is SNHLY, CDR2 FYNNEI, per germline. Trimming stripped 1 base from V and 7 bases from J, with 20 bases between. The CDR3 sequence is CASSEGVSSLRGEQYF. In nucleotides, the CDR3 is TGTGCCAGCAGTGAAGGGGTGAGCAGCCTGAGAGGGGAGCAGTACTTC.

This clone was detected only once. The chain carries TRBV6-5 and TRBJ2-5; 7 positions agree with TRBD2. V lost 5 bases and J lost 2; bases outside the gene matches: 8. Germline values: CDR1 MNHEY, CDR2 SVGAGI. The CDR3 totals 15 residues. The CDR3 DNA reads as TGTGCCAGCAGTCTCGGGAGGCAGCCTCAAGAGACCCAGTACTTC. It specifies CASSLGRQPQETQYF.

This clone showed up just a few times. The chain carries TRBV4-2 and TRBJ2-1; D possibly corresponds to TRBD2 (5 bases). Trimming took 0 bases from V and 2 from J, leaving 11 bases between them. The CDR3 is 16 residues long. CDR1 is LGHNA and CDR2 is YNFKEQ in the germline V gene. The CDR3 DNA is TGTGCCAGCAGCCAAGATCTGGATAGCGCCTACAATGAGCAGTTCTTC. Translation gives CASSQDLDSAYNEQFF.